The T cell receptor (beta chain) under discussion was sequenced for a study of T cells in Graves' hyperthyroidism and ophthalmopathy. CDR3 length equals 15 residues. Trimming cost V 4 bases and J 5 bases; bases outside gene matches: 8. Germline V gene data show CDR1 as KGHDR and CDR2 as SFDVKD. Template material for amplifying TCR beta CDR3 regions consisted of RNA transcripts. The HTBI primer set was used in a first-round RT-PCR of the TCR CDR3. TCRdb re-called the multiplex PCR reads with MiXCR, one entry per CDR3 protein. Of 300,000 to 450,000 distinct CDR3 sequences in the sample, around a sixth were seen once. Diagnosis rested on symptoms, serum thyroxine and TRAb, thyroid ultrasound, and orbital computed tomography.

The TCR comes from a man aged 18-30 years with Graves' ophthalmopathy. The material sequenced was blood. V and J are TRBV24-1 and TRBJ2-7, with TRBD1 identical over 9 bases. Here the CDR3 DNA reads TGTGCCACCAGTGAGTCTTCCGGGACAGGGAACGAGCAGTACTTC. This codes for CATSESSGTGNEQYF.